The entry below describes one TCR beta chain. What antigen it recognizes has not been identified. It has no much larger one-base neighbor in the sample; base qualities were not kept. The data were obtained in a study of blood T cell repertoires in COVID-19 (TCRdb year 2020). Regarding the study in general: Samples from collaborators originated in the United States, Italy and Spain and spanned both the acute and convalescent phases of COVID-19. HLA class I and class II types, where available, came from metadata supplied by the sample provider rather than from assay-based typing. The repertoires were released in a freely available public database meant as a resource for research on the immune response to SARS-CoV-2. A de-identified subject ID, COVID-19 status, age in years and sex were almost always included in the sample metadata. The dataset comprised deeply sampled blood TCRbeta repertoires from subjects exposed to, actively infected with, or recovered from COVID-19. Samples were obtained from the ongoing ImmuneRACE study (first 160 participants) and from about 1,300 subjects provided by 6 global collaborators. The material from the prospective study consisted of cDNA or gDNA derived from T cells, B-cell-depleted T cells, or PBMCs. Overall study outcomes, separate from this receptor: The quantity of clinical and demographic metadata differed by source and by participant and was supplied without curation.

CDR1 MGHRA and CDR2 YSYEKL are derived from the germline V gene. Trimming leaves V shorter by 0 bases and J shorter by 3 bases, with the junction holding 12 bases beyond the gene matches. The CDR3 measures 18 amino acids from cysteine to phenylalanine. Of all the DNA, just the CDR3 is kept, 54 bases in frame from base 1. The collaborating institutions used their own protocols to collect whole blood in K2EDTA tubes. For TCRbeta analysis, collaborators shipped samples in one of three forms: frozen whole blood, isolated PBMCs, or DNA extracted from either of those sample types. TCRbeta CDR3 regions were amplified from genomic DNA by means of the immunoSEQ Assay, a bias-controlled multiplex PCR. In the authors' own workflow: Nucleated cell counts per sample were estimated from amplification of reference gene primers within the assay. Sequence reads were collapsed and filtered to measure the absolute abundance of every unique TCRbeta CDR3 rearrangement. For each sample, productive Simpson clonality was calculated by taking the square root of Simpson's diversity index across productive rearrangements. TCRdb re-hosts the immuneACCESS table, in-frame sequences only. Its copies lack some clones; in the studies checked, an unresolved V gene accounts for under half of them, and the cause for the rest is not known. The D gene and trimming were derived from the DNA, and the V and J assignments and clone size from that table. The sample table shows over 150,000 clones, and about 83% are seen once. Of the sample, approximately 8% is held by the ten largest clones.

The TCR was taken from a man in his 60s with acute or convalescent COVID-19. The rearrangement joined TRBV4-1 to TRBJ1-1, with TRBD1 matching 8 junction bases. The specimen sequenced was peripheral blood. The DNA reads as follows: TGCGCCAGCAGCCAAGAAGGTGGCAGGGGGCGCCCGGACACTGAAGCTTTCTTT. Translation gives CASSQEGGRGRPDTEAFF.